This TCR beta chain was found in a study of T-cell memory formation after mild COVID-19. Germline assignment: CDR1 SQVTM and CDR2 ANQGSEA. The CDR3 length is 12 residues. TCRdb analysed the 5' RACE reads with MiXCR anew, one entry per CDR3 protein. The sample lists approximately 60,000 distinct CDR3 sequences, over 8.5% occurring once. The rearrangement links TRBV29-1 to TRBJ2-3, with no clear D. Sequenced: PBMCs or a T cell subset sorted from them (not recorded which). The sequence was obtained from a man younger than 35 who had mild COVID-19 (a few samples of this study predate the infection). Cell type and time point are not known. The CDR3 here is CSFELGTDTQYF. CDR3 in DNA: TGCAGTTTCGAGCTCGGCACAGATACGCAGTATTTT.